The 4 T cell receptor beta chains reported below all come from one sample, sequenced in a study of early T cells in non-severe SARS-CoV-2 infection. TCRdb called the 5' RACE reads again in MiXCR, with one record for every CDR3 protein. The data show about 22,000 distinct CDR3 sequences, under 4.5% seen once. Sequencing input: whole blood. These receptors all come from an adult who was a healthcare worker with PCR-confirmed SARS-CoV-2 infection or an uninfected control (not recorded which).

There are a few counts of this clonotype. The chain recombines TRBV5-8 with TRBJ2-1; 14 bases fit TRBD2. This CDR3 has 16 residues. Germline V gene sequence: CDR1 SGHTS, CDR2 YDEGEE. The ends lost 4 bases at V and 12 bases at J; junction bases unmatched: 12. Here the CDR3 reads CASSQPTSGGAFRQFF. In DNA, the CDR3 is TGTGCCAGCAGCCAACCGACTAGCGGGGGGGCCTTCCGGCAGTTCTTC.

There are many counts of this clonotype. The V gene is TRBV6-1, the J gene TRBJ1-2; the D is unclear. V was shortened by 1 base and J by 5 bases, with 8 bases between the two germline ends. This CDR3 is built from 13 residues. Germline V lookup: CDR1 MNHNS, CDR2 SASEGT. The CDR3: CASSEEGRYGYTF. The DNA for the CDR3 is TGTGCCAGCAGTGAAGAAGGAAGATATGGCTACACCTTC.

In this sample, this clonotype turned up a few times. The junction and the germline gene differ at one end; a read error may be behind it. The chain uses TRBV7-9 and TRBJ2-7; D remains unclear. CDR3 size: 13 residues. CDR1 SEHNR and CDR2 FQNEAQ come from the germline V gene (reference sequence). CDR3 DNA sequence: TGTGCCAGCAGCCCTACCGTCTCCTACGTGCAGTACTTC. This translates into CASSPTVSYVQYF.

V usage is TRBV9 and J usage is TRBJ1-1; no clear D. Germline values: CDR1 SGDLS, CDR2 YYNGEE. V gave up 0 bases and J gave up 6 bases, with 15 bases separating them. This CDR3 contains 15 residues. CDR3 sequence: CASSVAARTGSEAFF. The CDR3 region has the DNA TGTGCCAGCAGCGTAGCAGCCCGCACGGGCTCTGAAGCTTTCTTT.